Listed below are T cell receptor beta chains from one sample, sequenced in a study of cytomegalovirus exposure and HLA in healthy donors. Sequencing was performed with immunoSEQ multiplex PCR; in TCRdb, only in-frame clones are kept and a portion is missing. The table includes about 120,000 clones, 80% detected once. Material: PBMCs. Receptors were obtained from a man younger than 40 in good health and CMV-seropositive. Both conserved end residues are part of each CDR3. D genes are given only for firm matches. Not every row has a clone size; where given, it reads once, few, many or a size class.

J gene | clone size | D gene | V gene | CDR3 protein | CDR3 DNA
TRBJ1-6 | few | NA | TRBV27 | CASSLPLTGARSPLHF | TGTGCCAGCAGTTTACCCTTGACAGGCGCAAGATCACCCCTCCACTTT
TRBJ2-7 | NA | TRBD1 | TRBV10-1 | CASSEGQETEQYF | TGCGCCAGCAGTGAGGGACAGGAGACGGAGCAGTACTTC
TRBJ1-4 | NA | NA | TRBV18 | CASSPGAANEKLFF | TGTGCCAGCTCACCTGGAGCAGCTAATGAAAAACTGTTTTTT
TRBJ2-1 | once | NA | TRBV5-1 | CASSLSRRTPYNEQFF | TGCGCCAGCAGCTTGTCGCGGAGGACCCCCTACAATGAGCAGTTCTTC
TRBJ2-3 | once | TRBD2 | TRBV27 | CASSFLAGAGGGTQYF | TGTGCCAGCAGTTTTTTAGCGGGGGCTGGGGGAGGTACGCAGTATTTT
TRBJ2-1 | NA | NA | TRBV18 | CASSPQPGFQFF | TGTGCCAGCTCACCACAGCCCGGGTTCCAGTTCTTC
TRBJ2-7 | NA | NA | TRBV29-1 | CSVGVTSSYEQYF | TGCAGCGTTGGAGTAACTAGCTCCTACGAGCAGTACTTC
TRBJ1-2 | few | NA | TRBV28 | CASSVRGADGYTF | TGTGCCAGCAGTGTACGGGGGGCGGATGGCTACACCTTC
TRBJ2-1 | NA | NA | TRBV7-3 | CASSALGAPGLPNEQFF | TGTGCCAGCAGCGCCCTCGGGGCCCCGGGACTCCCAAATGAGCAGTTCTTC
TRBJ2-3 | NA | NA | TRBV9 | CASSVEGGTDTQYF | TGTGCCAGCAGCGTAGAGGGGGGCACAGATACGCAGTATTTT
TRBJ2-5 | NA | NA | TRBV21-1 | CASSKGIRKVEEGETQYF | TGTGCCAGCAGCAAGGGGATTCGGAAGGTGGAAGAGGGTGAGACCCAGTACTTC
TRBJ1-4 | NA | TRBD1 | TRBV14 | CASSQLGQGAQANEKLFF | TGTGCCAGCAGCCAGCTAGGACAGGGGGCTCAAGCTAATGAAAAACTGTTTTTT
TRBJ2-5 | NA | NA | TRBV4-1 | CASSQASTVGETQYF | TGCGCCAGCAGCCAAGCCTCGACAGTGGGAGAGACCCAGTACTTC
TRBJ2-7 | once | NA | TRBV5-1 | CASSPDTYSYEQYF | TGCGCCAGCAGCCCCGACACATACTCCTACGAGCAGTACTTC
TRBJ1-6 | NA | NA | TRBV7-9 | CASSLDSNSPLHF | TGTGCCAGCAGCTTAGACTCCAATTCACCCCTCCACTTT
TRBJ2-2 | NA | TRBD2 | TRBV5-1 | CASSLVPSGGADTGELFF | TGCGCCAGCAGCTTGGTCCCTAGCGGGGGGGCCGACACCGGGGAGCTGTTTTTT
TRBJ1-5 | NA | NA | TRBV6-1 | CASLMGHKNQPQHF | TGTGCCAGCCTTATGGGGCACAAAAATCAGCCCCAGCATTTT
TRBJ2-3 | few | NA | TRBV7-9 | CASSLGTENTDTQYF | TGTGCCAGCAGCTTAGGGACTGAGAACACAGATACGCAGTATTTT
TRBJ2-5 | NA | NA | TRBV5-1 | CASRTAQGPYQETQYF | TGCGCCAGCAGAACGGCCCAGGGGCCTTACCAAGAGACCCAGTACTTC
TRBJ1-1 | NA | NA | TRBV6-5 | CASSYAGEAFF | TGTGCCAGCAGTTACGCAGGCGAAGCTTTCTTT
TRBJ2-2 | NA | NA | TRBV2 | CASMRNTGELFF | TGTGCCAGCATGCGGAACACCGGGGAGCTGTTTTTT
TRBJ1-2 | NA | TRBD1 | TRBV27 | CASSPGQGVYYLDYGYTF | TGTGCCAGCAGTCCCGGACAGGGGGTTTACTATTTAGACTATGGCTACACCTTC
TRBJ2-7 | once | TRBD1 | TRBV5-1 | CASSLTGIGYEQYF | TGCGCCAGCAGCCTGACAGGGATTGGATACGAGCAGTACTTC
TRBJ1-1 | NA | NA | TRBV29-1 | CSVDGGRGAVTEAFF | TGCAGCGTTGATGGCGGACGGGGTGCGGTCACTGAAGCTTTCTTT
TRBJ1-1 | NA | NA | TRBV7-2 | CASSRGHSNTEAFF | TGTGCCAGCAGCCGGGGACACTCGAACACTGAAGCTTTCTTT
TRBJ2-7 | NA | NA | TRBV29-1 | CSVVRQGSYEQYF | TGCAGCGTTGTTAGGCAGGGGTCGTACGAGCAGTACTTC
TRBJ1-5 | NA | TRBD1 | TRBV18 | CASSPGQGEQPQHF | TGTGCCAGCTCACCCGGACAGGGGGAGCAGCCCCAGCATTTT
TRBJ1-1 | NA | NA | TRBV19 | CASSRIRGDTEAFF | TGTGCCAGTAGTAGAATACGGGGGGACACTGAAGCTTTCTTT
TRBJ1-2 | NA | NA | TRBV12-5 | CASGLDYGSSDYTF | TGTGCTAGTGGTTTGGACTACGGGTCCTCCGACTACACCTTC
TRBJ1-5 | NA | TRBD1 | TRBV6-1 | CASREPGQGASAQHF | TGTGCCAGCCGAGAACCGGGACAGGGGGCGTCGGCCCAGCATTTT
TRBJ1-2 | NA | NA | TRBV6-5 | CASSEDGWTNGYTF | TGTGCCAGCAGTGAAGATGGGTGGACAAATGGCTACACCTTC
TRBJ2-3 | NA | TRBD1 | TRBV6-4 | CASSADRGPVTDTQYF | TGTGCCAGCAGCGCCGACAGGGGGCCGGTCACAGATACGCAGTATTTT
TRBJ2-1 | NA | TRBD2 | TRBV11-3 | CASSAGGYNEQFF | TGTGCCAGCAGCGCCGGGGGGTACAATGAGCAGTTCTTC
TRBJ1-2 | NA | TRBD1 | TRBV28 | CASRSTGTGAYGYTF | TGTGCCAGCAGATCAACCGGGACAGGGGCCTATGGCTACACCTTC
TRBJ2-7 | NA | TRBD1 | TRBV6-5 | CASRETGHYEQYF | TGTGCCAGCAGGGAGACAGGGCACTACGAGCAGTACTTC
TRBJ1-2 | NA | TRBD1 | TRBV7-9 | CASSFRGRGYTF | TGTGCCAGCAGCTTCAGGGGGCGAGGCTACACCTTC
TRBJ1-3 | NA | NA | TRBV14 | CASSQEYGRATGNTIYF | TGTGCCAGCAGCCAAGAGTATGGCAGGGCGACGGGAAACACCATATATTTT
TRBJ1-2 | NA | NA | TRBV2 | CASSEGGGSGYTF | TGTGCCAGCAGTGAGGGGGGGGGCTCTGGCTACACCTTC
TRBJ2-5 | NA | TRBD1 | TRBV29-1 | CSVVGTGGSETQYF | TGCAGCGTTGTCGGGACAGGGGGTTCGGAGACCCAGTACTTC
TRBJ2-1 | NA | NA | TRBV27 | CASSSPGFISYNEQFF | TGTGCCAGCAGTTCCCCAGGGTTTATCTCCTACAATGAGCAGTTCTTC
TRBJ2-1 | NA | TRBD2 | TRBV10-1 | CASSDTSGVYNEQFF | TGCGCCAGCAGTGACACTAGCGGGGTCTACAATGAGCAGTTCTTC
TRBJ1-5 | NA | TRBD1 | TRBV7-9 | CASSPSLGTGLQPQHF | TGTGCCAGCAGCCCATCCCTTGGGACAGGGCTTCAGCCCCAGCATTTT
TRBJ1-2 | NA | TRBD1 | TRBV27 | CASSPRDRGKTNYGYTF | TGTGCCAGCAGTCCCCGGGACAGGGGCAAAACTAACTATGGCTACACCTTC
TRBJ2-7 | NA | NA | TRBV18 | CASSPPRVGGEQYF | TGTGCCAGCTCACCCCCGAGGGTCGGGGGCGAGCAGTACTTC